The 2 T cell receptor beta chains below all came from one sample that was sequenced in a study of tumor and adjacent non-tumor tissue in lung cancer. This sample's RNA came from whole unsorted tissue. Three rounds of nested PCR, following a modified ARM-PCR protocol, produced the TCRbeta library. MiXCR was run by TCRdb on the multiplex PCR reads, yielding one entry per CDR3 protein. The profile shows more than 85,000 distinct CDR3 sequences, around two thirds of them singletons. The sample comprised lung tumor tissue. These TCRs come from a man aged 70 or older with non-small cell lung cancer.

This clonotype was counted at least ten times. CDR3 residues: CAWSRWDGGREQYF. The CDR3 DNA sequence: TGTGCCTGGAGCAGGTGGGACGGAGGTCGGGAGCAGTACTTC. The rearrangement links TRBV30 to TRBJ2-7; perhaps D is TRBD1 or TRBD2 (5 bases each). The CDR3 contains 14 residues. V dropped 3 bases and J dropped 7 bases, with 19 bases sitting between them. Germline CDR1 reads GTSNPN; CDR2 reads SVGIG (reference sequence).

V and J are TRBV5-6 and TRBJ2-7; a possible D gene is TRBD2 (5 bases). CDR3 length: 14 residues. Germline V gives CDR1 SGHDT, CDR2 YYEEEE. Trimming pared 5 bases from V and 2 bases from J, leaving 14 bases between. CDR3 sequence (DNA): TGTGCCAGCAGTCTAGTGAGAGGGCCCTACGAGCAGTACTTC. This encodes CASSLVRGPYEQYF.